This TCR beta chain was sequenced for a study of blood T cell repertoires in COVID-19. Study background: From T cells, B-cell-depleted T cells, or PBMCs came the material, which was cDNA or gDNA.

In the authors' methods: From reference gene primer amplification, estimates of nucleated cell counts were derived. The table came from immunoSEQ multiplex PCR; TCRdb's copy has only in-frame clones and leaves some out. V and J calls and clone size come straight from that table; D and trimming were deduced from the DNA. The table shows 110,000 or so clones, with around nine tenths occurring only once. CDR1 and CDR2 from the germline V gene are SGHVS and FNYEAQ. The germline V and J ends were trimmed by 3 bases and 8 bases, with 11 bases remaining between them. The CDR3 runs to 13 residues. This receptor was obtained from a woman aged 45-59 years with acute or convalescent COVID-19. The chain employs TRBV7-6 and TRBJ2-1, with a weak D call TRBD1 (5 bases). The source material was peripheral blood. CDR3 DNA: TGTGCCAGCAGCTTGGGGCCCTTTGATGAGCAGTTCTTC. Amino acid sequence: CASSLGPFDEQFF.